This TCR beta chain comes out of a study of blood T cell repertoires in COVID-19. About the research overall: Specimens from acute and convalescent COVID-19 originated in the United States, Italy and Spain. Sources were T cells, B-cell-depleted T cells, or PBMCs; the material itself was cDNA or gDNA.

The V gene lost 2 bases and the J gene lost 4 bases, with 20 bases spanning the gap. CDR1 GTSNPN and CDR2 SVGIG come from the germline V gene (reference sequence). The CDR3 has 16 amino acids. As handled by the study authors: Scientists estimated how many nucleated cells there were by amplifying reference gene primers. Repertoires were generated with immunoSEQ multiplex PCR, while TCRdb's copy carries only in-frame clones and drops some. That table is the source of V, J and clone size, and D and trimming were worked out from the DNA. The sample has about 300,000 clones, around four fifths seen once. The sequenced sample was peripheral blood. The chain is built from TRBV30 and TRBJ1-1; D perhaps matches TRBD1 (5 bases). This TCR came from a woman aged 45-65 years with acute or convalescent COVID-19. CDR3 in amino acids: CAWSRLEATAGTEAFF. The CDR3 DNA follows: TGTGCCTGGAGTAGGTTGGAAGCGACAGCGGGCACTGAAGCTTTCTTT.